The clone carrying this T cell receptor beta chain has more than one count but fewer than ten. The J segment lost 1 base and the V segment lost 5 bases, leaving 1 base of the junction unmatched. CDR3 length: 15 amino acids. From germline, CDR1 is LNHDA and CDR2 SQIVND (reference sequence). The sample originates from a study of control samples from healthy donors and cancer patients. The assay was immunoSEQ multiplex PCR, and TCRdb's table has in-frame clones only and misses some. The sample shows around 150,000 clones, around 88% of them seen only once. The chain recombines TRBV19 with TRBJ2-2; TRBD1 matches 10 bases. Material: blood. The clonotype originates from a man aged 18 to 30 in good health. The CDR3 coding sequence is TGTGCCAGTAGTTGGACAGGGGGGAACACCGGGGAGCTGTTTTTT. Protein: CASSWTGGNTGELFF. The full variable domain, its missing parts supplied by reference TRBV19 and TRBJ2-2, is DGGITQSPKYLFRKEGQNVTLSCEQNLNHDAMYWYRQDPGQGLRLIYYSQIVNDFQKGDIAEGYSVSREKKESFPLTVTSAQKNPTAFYLCASSWTGGNTGELFFGEGSRLTVL.